The rows below give T cell receptor beta chains drawn from one sample of a study of T cells in Graves' hyperthyroidism and ophthalmopathy. One entry per CDR3 protein results from TCRdb running MiXCR on the multiplex PCR reads. The data hold about 570,000 distinct CDR3 sequences, with roughly 50% observed a single time. Specimen: peripheral blood or thyroid tissue (not recorded which). The receptor source for this set is an adult woman with Graves' disease, either hyperthyroidism or ophthalmopathy (not recorded which). CDR3s leave out the opening cysteine and the closing phenylalanine or tryptophan. The D gene is left open where the match is weak.

-	TRBV29-1	TRBJ2-5	SVGGGSAMGAQY
TRBD2	TRBV20-1	TRBJ2-2	SARTSPNTGELF
-	TRBV7-8	TRBJ2-7	ASSPLTPKQSAYEQY
-	TRBV20-1	TRBJ2-5	SATLAYPY
TRBD2	TRBV19	TRBJ2-5	ASSIGPAGEVGETQY
TRBD2	TRBV9	TRBJ2-1	ASTKKRDSHKGYNEQF
-	TRBV7-9	TRBJ2-7	ASSSDSRSYEQY
-	TRBV7-2	TRBJ1-1	ASSLVPGNMNGEAF
-	TRBV7-2	TRBJ2-7	ASSLTPTVSYEQY
-	TRBV29-1	TRBJ1-2	SVDRRGPFDYGYT
-	TRBV9	TRBJ1-4	ASSPGPTFEKLF
TRBD1	TRBV7-9	TRBJ1-2	ASSRDRVVSGYT
-	TRBV24-1	TRBJ2-2	ARTGRESGELF
-	TRBV7-8	TRBJ2-7	ASSASPGKEQY
TRBD1	TRBV7-9	TRBJ1-1	ASSTGTGCGFGEAF
-	TRBV5-4	TRBJ2-5	ASSQLNILETQY
TRBD1	TRBV7-9	TRBJ1-5	ASSKGQGRDQPQH
TRBD1	TRBV30	TRBJ1-6	AWSLGQENSPLH
TRBD1	TRBV14	TRBJ1-2	ASSQNPGQSNYGYT
-	TRBV12-3/TRBV12-4	TRBJ2-7	ASNWGIGREEQY
-	TRBV2	TRBJ1-4	ASSRLGGFSEKLF
TRBD1	TRBV10-3	TRBJ2-5	AISEGQGDIEETQY
TRBD1	TRBV5-1	TRBJ1-2	ASSLSLAQETGSHCGYT
-	TRBV28	TRBJ1-2	ASITGAARNNYGYT
-	TRBV5-1	TRBJ2-7	ASSQRLNRRSYEQY
TRBD1	TRBV10-3	TRBJ1-1	AITPDRGNTEAF
TRBD1	TRBV7-8	TRBJ1-2	ASSLTGTGGPKRGYT